Listed below are T cell receptor beta chains from one sample, sequenced in a study of blood T cells in healthy people across ages. TCRdb itself ran the 5' RACE reads through MiXCR, one entry per CDR3 protein. The sample records some 900,000 distinct CDR3 sequences, about 44% being singletons. The specimen sequenced was blood. Source of these receptors: a man younger than 40 in good health. The conserved cysteine and the conserved F or W are not part of the CDR3 here.

j_call v_call cdr3_aa
TRBJ2-7 TRBV6-2/TRBV6-3 ASSYSREETYEQY
TRBJ2-3 TRBV7-9 ASSSPSGTGTDTQY
TRBJ2-1 TRBV30 AWTQGSGTYNEQF
TRBJ1-1 TRBV4-2 ASSQEGGQGTEAF
TRBJ1-5 TRBV20-1 SARQYADQPQH
TRBJ2-1 TRBV20-1 SAGSGLSGNEQF
TRBJ2-5 TRBV7-9 ASSQLQVYQETQY
TRBJ2-7 TRBV12-3/TRBV12-4 ASSYAIAAYVEQY
TRBJ2-5 TRBV5-5 ASSFFRGSETQY
TRBJ2-2 TRBV30 AWSQKGAGTGELF
TRBJ1-1 TRBV6-1 ASSDGQGARHTEAF
TRBJ2-3 TRBV12-3/TRBV12-4 ASSLATGRATDTQY
TRBJ2-2 TRBV29-1 SVDGSNTGELF
TRBJ1-5 TRBV30 AWTRAGGQPQH
TRBJ1-6 TRBV27 ASSLYPNSPLH
TRBJ2-7 TRBV29-1 SVAQPYEQY
TRBJ1-2 TRBV4-1 ASSQGGGRGRTGYT
TRBJ2-7 TRBV7-2 ASSLAAGTSYEQY
TRBJ1-1 TRBV5-1 ASSPQVRFEMNTEAF
TRBJ2-3 TRBV2 ASSLRRTSSTDTQY
TRBJ1-5 TRBV28 ASSYFGGYGPDHQPQH
TRBJ1-2 TRBV5-1 ASSSPTEHYGYT
TRBJ2-1 TRBV20-1 SAKLHSSYNEQF
TRBJ2-2 TRBV28 ASAQVGSEELF
TRBJ1-2 TRBV27 ASSLTGTIPGYT
TRBJ1-1 TRBV16 ASSRPGRGPTEAF
TRBJ2-1 TRBV20-1 SAPEASTSGNEQF
TRBJ2-7 TRBV20-1 SAREGTFSYEQY
TRBJ2-3 TRBV6-2/TRBV6-3 ASDSLDRRFTDAQY
TRBJ2-5 TRBV28 ASSTWDNQETQY
TRBJ2-3 TRBV12-3/TRBV12-4 ASSLSGQGPDTQY
TRBJ2-5 TRBV5-1 ASSLGPSLAGPFNEQY
TRBJ1-6 TRBV7-2 ASSRTGVGSPLH
TRBJ1-2 TRBV2 ASRPTGLGGYT
TRBJ2-1 TRBV4-1 ASSRGWARATYNEQF
TRBJ2-1 TRBV4-1 ASSQAPTSGGAYNEQF
TRBJ2-1 TRBV12-3/TRBV12-4 ASSFQGPAYSYNEQF
TRBJ2-1 TRBV14 ASSQGPHYNEQF
TRBJ2-1 TRBV5-5 ASRPRENEQF
TRBJ2-6 TRBV27 ASSASLAGANVLT
TRBJ1-5 TRBV20-1 SAPRGSDQPQH
TRBJ2-5 TRBV2 ASSVKVVQETQY
TRBJ2-7 TRBV27 ASSPIVLGTGVSYEQY
TRBJ2-1 TRBV2 ASSGRRGGDYNEQF
TRBJ2-1 TRBV6-2/TRBV6-3 ASSYPTSGGGEQF
TRBJ1-5 TRBV28 ASSLVQGAGQPQH
TRBJ2-1 TRBV7-2 ASSSGQGGMNEQF
TRBJ2-5 TRBV20-1 SASKAGGPQETQY
TRBJ2-7 TRBV5-6 ASSSTIEQY
TRBJ2-5 TRBV28 ASSFTNREAQY
TRBJ2-1 TRBV28 ASSFSEAINEQF